This TCR beta chain was identified during a study of control samples from healthy donors and cancer patients. Here immunoSEQ multiplex PCR was the method, and the copy in TCRdb shows in-frame clones only, minus some. The sample includes roughly 20,000 clones, roughly 80% of them seen just once. Sequencing input: PBMCs. This sequence originates from an elderly man with head and neck cancer.

As DNA, the CDR3 is TGTGCCAGCAGCGTAGTGTCTGGGAACTCTGGGGCCAACGTCCTGACTTTC. Translation: CASSVVSGNSGANVLTF. V usage is TRBV9 and J usage is TRBJ2-6, with unresolved D. This CDR3 spans 17 amino acids. Per the germline V gene, CDR1 is SGDLS and CDR2 is YYNGEE. Trimming took off 0 bases at V and 0 bases at J, with 10 bases between the two ends.